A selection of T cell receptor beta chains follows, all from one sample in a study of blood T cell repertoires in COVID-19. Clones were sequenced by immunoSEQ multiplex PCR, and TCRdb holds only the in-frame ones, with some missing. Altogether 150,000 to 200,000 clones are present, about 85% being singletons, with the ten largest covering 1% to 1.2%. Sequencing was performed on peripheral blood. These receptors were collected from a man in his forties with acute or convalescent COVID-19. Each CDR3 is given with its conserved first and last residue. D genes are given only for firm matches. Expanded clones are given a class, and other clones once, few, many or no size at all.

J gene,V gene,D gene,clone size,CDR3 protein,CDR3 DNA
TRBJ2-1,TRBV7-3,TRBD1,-,CASSSDRGEQFF,TGTGCCAGCAGCTCCGACAGGGGGGAGCAGTTCTTC
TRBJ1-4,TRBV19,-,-,CASSIGPGILFF,TGTGCCAGTAGTATCGGCCCCGGGATACTGTTTTTT
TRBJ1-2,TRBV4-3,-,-,CASSQDTQTNYGYTF,TGCGCCAGCAGCCAAGATACACAGACTAACTATGGCTACACCTTC
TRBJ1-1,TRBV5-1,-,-,CASSSTPSTEAFF,TGCGCCAGCAGCTCGACACCTTCCACTGAAGCTTTCTTT
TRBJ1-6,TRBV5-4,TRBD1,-,CASSSGDRGNSPLHF,TGTGCCAGCAGCTCTGGGGACAGGGGAAATTCACCCCTCCACTTT
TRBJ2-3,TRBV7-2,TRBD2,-,CASSPRTSGRTDTQYF,TGTGCCAGCAGCCCAAGGACTAGCGGACGCACAGATACGCAGTATTTT
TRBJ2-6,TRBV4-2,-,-,CASSQGELSGANVLTF,TGTGCCAGCAGCCAAGGGGAGTTATCTGGGGCCAACGTCCTGACTTTC
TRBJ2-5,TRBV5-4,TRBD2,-,CASSEGLAGGPETQYF,TGTGCCAGCAGCGAGGGACTAGCGGGGGGGCCTGAGACCCAGTACTTC
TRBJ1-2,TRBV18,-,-,CASSPQGESNYGYTF,TGTGCCAGCTCACCACAGGGAGAATCAAACTATGGCTACACCTTC
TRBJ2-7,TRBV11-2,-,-,CASSLDGRVYEQYF,TGTGCCAGCAGCTTAGATGGCAGGGTCTACGAGCAGTACTTC
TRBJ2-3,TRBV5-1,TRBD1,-,CASSLEGGGPDTQYF,TGCGCCAGCAGCCTGGAAGGGGGCGGACCAGATACGCAGTATTTT
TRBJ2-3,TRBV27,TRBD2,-,CASSLSWGGADTQYF,TGTGCCAGCAGTTTATCATGGGGGGGAGCAGATACGCAGTATTTT
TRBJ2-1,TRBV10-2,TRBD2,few,CASSRAGANEQFF,TGCGCCAGCAGTCGAGCGGGGGCCAATGAGCAGTTCTTC
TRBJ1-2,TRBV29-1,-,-,CSVEDPGNYGYTF,TGCAGCGTTGAAGATCCAGGGAACTATGGCTACACCTTC
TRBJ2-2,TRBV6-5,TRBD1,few,CCTGTGAGELFF,TGTTGCACCGGGACAGGGGCCGGGGAGCTGTTTTTT
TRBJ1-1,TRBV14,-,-,CASSIGDWGTEAFF,TGTGCCAGCAGCATAGGGGACTGGGGCACTGAAGCTTTCTTT
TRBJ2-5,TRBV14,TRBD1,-,CASSQDRGQQETQYF,TGTGCCAGCAGCCAAGATAGGGGACAGCAAGAGACCCAGTACTTC
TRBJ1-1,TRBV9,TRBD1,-,CASSALTGFTEAFF,TGTGCCAGCAGCGCACTGACAGGGTTCACTGAAGCTTTCTTT
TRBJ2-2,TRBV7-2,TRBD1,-,CASSQDRVGTGELFF,TGTGCCAGCAGCCAAGACAGGGTGGGCACCGGGGAGCTGTTTTTT
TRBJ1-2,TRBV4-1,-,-,CASSRGGLGYGYTF,TGCGCCAGCAGCCGGGGGGGACTCGGCTATGGCTACACCTTC
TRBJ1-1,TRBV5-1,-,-,CASSYPPGGFNTEAFF,TGCGCCAGCAGTTACCCACCGGGGGGGTTTAACACTGAAGCTTTCTTT
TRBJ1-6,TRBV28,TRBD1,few,CASRYGRDRGNSPLHF,TGTGCCAGCAGATATGGCCGGGACAGGGGTAATTCACCCCTCCACTTT
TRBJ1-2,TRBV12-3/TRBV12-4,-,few,CASSFTANYGYTF,TGTGCCAGCAGTTTTACGGCTAACTATGGCTACACCTTC
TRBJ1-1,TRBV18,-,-,CASSPPTTVEAFF,TGTGCCAGCTCACCACCGACGACTGTTGAAGCTTTCTTT
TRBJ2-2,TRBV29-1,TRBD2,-,CSVPQERGATRTGELFF,TGCAGCGTACCCCAAGAGCGGGGGGCCACCCGAACCGGGGAGCTGTTTTTT
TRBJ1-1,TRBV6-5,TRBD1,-,CASSPLRTGEAFF,TGTGCCAGCAGTCCTCTTAGGACAGGTGAAGCTTTCTTT
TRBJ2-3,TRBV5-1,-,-,CASSLVSGNTDTQYF,TGCGCCAGCAGTCTGGTTTCCGGGAACACAGATACGCAGTATTTT
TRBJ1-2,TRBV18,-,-,CASSPDRSYGYTF,TGTGCCAGCTCACCGGACAGATCCTATGGCTACACCTTC
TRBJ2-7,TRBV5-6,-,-,CASSLSRRGLAYEQYF,TGTGCCAGCAGCTTGAGCCGGCGGGGGCTAGCCTACGAGCAGTACTTC
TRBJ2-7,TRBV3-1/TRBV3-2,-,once,CASSQLAQGYYEQYF,TGTGCCAGCAGCCAATTAGCCCAGGGTTACTACGAGCAGTACTTC
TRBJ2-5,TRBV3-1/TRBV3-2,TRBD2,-,CASSQLAGGGKTQYF,TGTGCCAGCAGCCAGCTAGCGGGGGGCGGGAAGACCCAGTACTTC
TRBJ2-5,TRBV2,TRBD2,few,CASSVFGTSGGAGETQYF,TGTGCCAGCAGCGTCTTTGGGACTAGCGGGGGGGCCGGAGAGACCCAGTACTTC
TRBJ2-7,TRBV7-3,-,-,CASSPAPGTGEQYF,TGTGCCAGCAGCCCCGCCCCAGGAACGGGGGAGCAGTACTTC
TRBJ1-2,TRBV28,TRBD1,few,CASRGTGRANYGYTF,TGTGCCAGCAGGGGGACAGGGCGCGCTAACTATGGCTACACCTTC
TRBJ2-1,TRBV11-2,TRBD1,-,CASSSRTGGIYEQFF,TGTGCCAGCAGCTCTAGGACAGGGGGGATCTATGAGCAGTTCTTC
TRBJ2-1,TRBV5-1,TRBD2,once,CASSFTGTSGDEQFF,TGCGCCAGCAGCTTTACCGGGACTAGCGGTGATGAGCAGTTCTTC
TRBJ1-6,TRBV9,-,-,CASSVAQYNSPLHF,TGTGCCAGCAGCGTAGCCCAGTATAATTCACCCCTCCACTTT
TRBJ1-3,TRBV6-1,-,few,CASSEFVGDSGNTIYF,TGTGCCAGCAGTGAATTTGTAGGGGACTCTGGAAACACCATATATTTT
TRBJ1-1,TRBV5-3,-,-,CARSNDRNTEAFF,TGTGCCAGAAGCAACGACAGAAACACTGAAGCTTTCTTT
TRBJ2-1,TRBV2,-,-,CASSEIRGLVNEQFF,TGTGCCAGCAGTGAAATAAGGGGGTTAGTGAATGAGCAGTTCTTC
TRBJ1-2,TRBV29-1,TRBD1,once,CSVSSSGGDYGYTF,TGCAGCGTTTCTTCATCAGGGGGCGACTATGGCTACACCTTC
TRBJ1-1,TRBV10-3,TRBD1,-,CAITTGDTEAFF,TGTGCCATCACCACAGGGGACACTGAAGCTTTCTTT
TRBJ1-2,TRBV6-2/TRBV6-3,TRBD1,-,CASSYSSRLGQGANGYTF,TGTGCCAGCAGTTACTCGAGTCGACTGGGACAGGGGGCAAATGGCTACACCTTC
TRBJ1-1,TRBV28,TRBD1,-,CASTPRRQGGAFF,TGTGCCAGCACCCCGAGGAGGCAGGGGGGCGCTTTCTTT
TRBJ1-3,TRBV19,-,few,CAIQNRPGNTIYF,TGTGCCATTCAGAACCGTCCTGGAAACACCATATATTTT
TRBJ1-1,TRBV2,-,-,CASSLGGNTEAFF,TGTGCCAGCAGCTTGGGGGGGAACACTGAAGCTTTCTTT
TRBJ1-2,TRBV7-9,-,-,CASSLGGGLYGYTF,TGTGCCAGCAGCTTAGGCGGGGGACTCTATGGCTACACCTTC
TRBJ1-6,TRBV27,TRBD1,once,CASSLYRGNSPLHF,TGTGCCAGCAGTTTATACAGGGGAAATTCACCCCTCCACTTT
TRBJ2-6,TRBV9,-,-,CASTRDPGANVLTF,TGTGCCAGCACGCGGGACCCTGGGGCCAACGTCCTGACTTTC
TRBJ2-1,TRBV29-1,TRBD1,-,CSVVDRGLHSYNEQFF,TGCAGCGTTGTGGACAGGGGGCTTCACTCCTACAATGAGCAGTTCTTC
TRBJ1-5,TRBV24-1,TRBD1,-,CATSDKDRGSGPQHF,TGTGCCACCAGTGACAAGGACAGGGGTTCGGGGCCCCAGCATTTT
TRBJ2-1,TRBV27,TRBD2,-,CASSFSPGLAGSNEQFF,TGTGCCAGCAGTTTTTCCCCAGGACTAGCGGGGTCCAATGAGCAGTTCTTC
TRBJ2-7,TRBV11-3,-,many,CASSLGGTYEQYF,TGTGCCAGCAGCTTGGGGGGAACCTACGAGCAGTACTTC
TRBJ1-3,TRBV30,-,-,CAWSIGGGPIYF,TGTGCCTGGAGTATCGGGGGGGGACCCATATATTTT